Below, 9 T cell receptor beta chains from the same sample are listed, as sequenced in a study of blood T cell repertoires in COVID-19. The table came from immunoSEQ multiplex PCR; TCRdb's copy has only in-frame clones and leaves some out. The sample contains some 370,000 clones, roughly 87% of which appear only once. The sample comprised PBMCs or T cells enriched from blood (not recorded which). All receptors come from a woman in her fifties or sixties who had recovered from COVID-19.

The chain recombines TRBV6-5 with TRBJ2-7; TRBD2 matches 8 bases. Per the germline V gene, CDR1 is MNHEY and CDR2 is SVGAGI. V gave up 4 bases and J gave up 0 bases; unmatched junction bases: 8. The CDR3 loop spans 16 amino acids. In nucleotides, the CDR3 is TGTGCCAGCAGTTCCCTCCGAGCGGGGGTCTCCTACGAGCAGTACTTC. It is translated as CASSSLRAGVSYEQYF.

This chain joins TRBV5-1 and TRBJ2-1, with TRBD2 matching over 10 bases. The trim removed 0 bases at V and 4 bases at J, leaving 4 bases unmatched. The CDR3 length is 16 residues. Germline CDR1 reads SGHRS; CDR2 reads YFSETQ. Written as DNA, the CDR3 is TGCGCCAGCAGCTTGGGTGGGACTAGCGAATACAATGAGCAGTTCTTC. This sequence encodes CASSLGGTSEYNEQFF.

This clone was detected a few times. The rearrangement uses TRBV5-1 and TRBJ1-1, with 8 bases identical to TRBD1. With V trimmed by 4 bases and J by 1 base, 15 bases remained unmatched. The CDR3 runs 18 residues. CDR1 is SGHRS and CDR2 is YFSETQ in the germline V gene. Here the CDR3 reads CASSLGKRDRQTNTEAFF. DNA for the CDR3: TGCGCCAGCAGCCTAGGGAAACGGGACAGGCAAACGAACACTGAAGCTTTCTTT.

The chain carries TRBV30 and TRBJ2-7; 14 nucleotides agree with TRBD2. The CDR3 covers 13 residues. With 5 bases clipped from V and 9 bases from J, the junction kept 6 bases outside the gene matches. Germline CDR1 GTSNPN, CDR2 SVGIG (reference sequence). The chain's CDR3 is CAWAGTSGSRQYF. The CDR3 DNA reads TGTGCCTGGGCCGGGACTAGCGGGAGCCGGCAGTACTTC.

The V gene is TRBV5-4, the J gene TRBJ2-1; 11 bases map to TRBD2. V lost 0 bases, J lost 9 bases, and 5 bases stayed unmatched. The CDR3 extends over 15 amino acids. Germline V gives CDR1 SGHNT, CDR2 YYREEE (reference sequence). For the CDR3, the DNA is TGTGCCAGCAGCTTGGACGGTAGCGGGAGGGCTGAGCAGTTCTTC. Amino acids: CASSLDGSGRAEQFF.

The chain is built from TRBV19 and TRBJ1-4, with D possibly TRBD1 on 6 matching bases. The CDR3 has 15 amino acids. Germline V lookup: CDR1 LNHDA, CDR2 SQIVND (reference sequence). V shed 3 bases and J shed 7 bases, with 15 bases lying between them. CDR3 loop: CASSIGGAHGEKLFF. The CDR3 DNA reads as TGTGCCAGTAGTATCGGGGGGGCTCATGGTGAAAAACTGTTTTTT.

The chain uses TRBV6-4 and TRBJ2-3, with D perhaps matching TRBD2 (6 bases). V was shortened by 0 bases and J by 0 bases, with 7 bases between the two germline ends. Germline CDR1 MRHNA, CDR2 SNTAGT. The CDR3 runs to 15 residues. CDR3 region: CASSDSAGSTDTQYF. The CDR3 DNA is TGTGCCAGCAGTGACTCGGCGGGGAGCACAGATACGCAGTATTTT.

The V and J genes are TRBV11-1 and TRBJ2-1, with D perhaps matching TRBD2 (5 bases). Germline CDR1 SGHAT, CDR2 FQDESV (reference sequence). The length of the CDR3 is 14 residues. V shed 2 bases and J shed 3 bases, with 8 bases lying between them. This chain's CDR3 is CASSLWGDYNEQFF. The CDR3 nucleotides read TGTGCCAGCAGCTTATGGGGAGACTACAATGAGCAGTTCTTC.

The gene calls are TRBV27 and TRBJ1-2; 7 bases map to TRBD1. The V gene end was trimmed by 6 bases and the J gene end by 4 bases; junction bases not matched to a gene: 11. Looked up from germline, CDR1 is MNHEY and CDR2 is SMNVEV (reference sequence). The CDR3 length is 15 residues. The CDR3: CASRERGRMGYGYTF. CDR3 sequence (DNA): TGTGCCAGCAGAGAAAGGGGGCGCATGGGCTATGGCTACACCTTC.